These 7 T cell receptor beta chains were sequenced from one sample in a study of blood T cell repertoires in COVID-19. TCRdb keeps only in-frame clones here, not all; method: immunoSEQ multiplex PCR. The sample holds around 99,000 clones; about nine tenths are singletons and the top ten take approximately 1%. Sequencing was done on a sample of peripheral blood. These receptors were collected from a human donor in a cohort sampled during active COVID-19.

The chain employs TRBV28 and TRBJ2-1; D possibly corresponds to TRBD2 (7 bases). The CDR3 loop spans 18 amino acids. V was clipped by 6 bases and J by 4 bases, with 25 bases between them. Per the germline V gene, CDR1 is MDHEN and CDR2 is SYDVKM. The CDR3 DNA reads TGTGCCAGCAGCCTCATATTCTTGGGGGCTAGCGGTTACAATGAGCAGTTCTTC. Encoded protein: CASSLIFLGASGYNEQFF.

J is TRBJ2-4 and V is TRBV7-8; the D gene is possibly TRBD1 (5 bases). This CDR3 is 14 amino acids long. The germline V gene encodes CDR1 SGHVS and CDR2 FQNEAQ. V was shortened by 4 bases and J by 9 bases, with 16 bases between the two germline ends. This CDR3 is CASSSLWGLGIQYF. CDR3 in DNA: TGTGCCAGCAGCTCCTTGTGGGGCCTCGGCATTCAGTACTTC.

The chain is built from TRBV4-2 and TRBJ2-1, with 10 bases lining up with TRBD2. This CDR3 is built from 16 residues. The junction had 5 bases not matched to a gene; V was cut back by 0 bases and J by 6 bases. Germline assignment: CDR1 LGHNA and CDR2 YNFKEQ. Here the CDR3 DNA reads TGTGCCAGCAGCCAAGAGGGAGCGGGGGGGCGCAATGAGCAGTTCTTC. Translated, it gives CASSQEGAGGRNEQFF.

The V and J genes are TRBV7-9 and TRBJ2-3, with TRBD2 matching over 11 bases. The germline V gene encodes CDR1 SEHNR and CDR2 FQNEAQ (reference sequence). Unmatched junction bases numbered 2, after V lost 3 bases and J lost 3 bases. CDR3 length: 15 residues. The CDR3 nucleotides read TGTGCCAGCAGCTTTATAGCGGGAGGGACAGATACGCAGTATTTT. Its protein product is CASSFIAGGTDTQYF. The variable domain in full, completed from reference TRBV7-9 and TRBJ2-3, reads DTGVSQNPRHKITKRGQNVTFRCDPISEHNRLYWYRQTLGQGPEFLTYFQNEAQLEKSRLLSDRFSAERPKGSFSTLEIQRTEQGDSAMYLCASSFIAGGTDTQYFGPGTRLTVL.

The gene calls are TRBV5-1 and TRBJ2-2; TRBD1 matches at 9 bases. The CDR3 extends over 17 amino acids. CDR1 and CDR2 from the germline V gene are SGHRS and YFSETQ. With V trimmed by 0 bases and J by 2 bases, 5 bases remained unmatched. CDR3 sequence reads: CASSLAWDRANTGELFF. The CDR3 nucleotides are TGCGCCAGCAGCTTGGCCTGGGACAGGGCTAACACCGGGGAGCTGTTTTTT.

The chain couples TRBV7-3 to TRBJ2-1; D gene ambiguous. V was pared by 1 base and J by 5 bases, with 6 bases between. The CDR3 is 13 residues long. Per the germline V gene, CDR1 is SGHTA and CDR2 is FQGTGA. The CDR3 protein is CASSLMSDNEQFF. CDR3 sequence (DNA): TGTGCCAGCAGCTTAATGTCTGACAATGAGCAGTTCTTC.

The J gene is TRBJ1-4, the V gene TRBV7-9, with D possibly being TRBD1 (5 bases). Germline lookup yields CDR1 SEHNR and CDR2 FQNEAQ (reference sequence). Trimming removed 4 bases at V and 4 bases at J, with 16 bases between. CDR3 size: 16 residues. CDR3 protein: CASSWGTEPGNEKLFF. The CDR3 bases are TGTGCCAGCAGCTGGGGCACGGAGCCTGGTAATGAAAAACTGTTTTTT.